This T cell receptor (beta chain) emerged from a study of Ad26.COV2.S vaccination and SARS-CoV-2 variants. Study-level findings and limits: Participants given vaccine showed non-spike TCR breadth similar to that of placebo recipients. Vaccine recipients showed a spike-specific TCR breadth that was higher than in placebo recipients.

This clone was seen a few times. Its antigen is currently unknown. Sequencing used immunoSEQ multiplex PCR; TCRdb keeps in-frame clones, though not all of them. Of about 480,000 clones in the sample, 70% to 90% were seen once. The treatment here: about 20 received Ad26.COV2.S at low or high dose, single or two shots; 5 received placebo; per-sample allocation not given. Specimens were obtained on day 63 following the first vaccine or placebo injection. The donor was a Boston adult aged 18-55 years. The receptor was isolated from a person aged 18-65 years who received the Ad26.COV2.S COVID-19 vaccine or a placebo. This material consisted of peripheral blood, taken in a trial of Ad26.COV2.S vaccine versus placebo.

The CDR3 loop is CASSWRRGRGYNEQFF. The CDR3 nucleotides read TGTGCCAGCAGTTGGCGTAGGGGGCGTGGGTACAATGAGCAGTTCTTC. The chain uses TRBV6-2 or TRBV6-3 and TRBJ2-1, with 7 bases matching TRBD1. J lost 4 bases, V lost 4 bases, and 10 bases had no gene match. CDR3 length equals 16 residues. Germline V CDR1 and CDR2: MNHEY, SVGEGT.